The text below deals with one T cell receptor beta chain. One end of the junction varies from germline; a read error may be responsible. This CDR3 spans 14 amino acids. Germline CDR1 reads SGHNT; CDR2 reads YYREEE (reference sequence). Co-extracting RNA and DNA was done with about 20-34 mg of unsorted bulk tissue as input. TCR beta cDNA was prepared out of 500 ng total RNA by means of a constant-region primer. Libraries for TCR beta were built through three nested multiplex PCR rounds, which together made up a slightly modified ARM-PCR procedure. Investigators reported that the first two PCR rounds, at around 11 cycles each, used TRBV1-TRBV30 forward primers with a C-beta reverse primer. TCRdb independently ran MiXCR on the multiplex PCR reads; one entry per CDR3 protein. The sample has 50,000 to 60,000 distinct CDR3 sequences, around 77% seen once; the top ten hold approximately 24%. The data originate from a study of tumor-infiltrating lymphocytes in primary liver carcinoma.

The clonotype was recovered from a man aged 35-49 years with primary liver carcinoma and hepatitis B virus infection. This chain connects TRBV5-4 to TRBJ2-3; D remains ambiguous. Sequencing was done on a sample of liver tumor tissue from sampling region 5. Stated subset: tumor region T5, tumor centre. CDR3 sequence reads: CASIPNPSTDTQYF. CDR3 in DNA: TGTGCAAGCATCCCGAACCCAAGCACAGATACGCAGTATTTT.